This TCR beta chain stems from a study of CD4 T cells in relation to SARS-CoV-2 and coronaviruses. Profiled with immunoSEQ multiplex PCR; TCRdb holds only in-frame clones, not every one. Among 55,000 to 70,000 clones listed, more than 85% were seen once. Germline CDR1 reads LNHNV; CDR2 reads YYDKDF (reference sequence). V lost 0 bases and J lost 5; bases outside the gene matches: 12. The CDR3 is 19 residues long. Unexposed donor CD4+ T cells date from 2011-2018, before the COVID-19 pandemic. This clonotype was obtained from a human donor in good health. The specimen was naive CD4+ T cells from PBMCs. Subset noted: naive CD4+ T cells isolated by negative enrichment. V usage is TRBV15 and J usage is TRBJ2-3, with 12 bases fitting TRBD2. The CDR3 protein is CATSRDSLTSGGTRDTQYF. Here the CDR3 DNA reads TGTGCCACCAGCAGAGATTCCCTTACTAGCGGGGGGACAAGAGATACGCAGTATTTT.